These 29 T cell receptor beta chains originate from one sample sequenced in a study of technical replicates of blood from several donors. Data came from immunoSEQ multiplex PCR; TCRdb stores just in-frame clones and leaves some out. The table includes about 50,000 clones, around nine tenths detected once. The specimen was PBMCs. The source is a human donor in good health. Some clones in this sample may be carry-over from other donors' samples.

The gene calls are TRBV29-1 and TRBJ2-1; 8 bases are a match to TRBD1. The germline V gene encodes CDR1 SQVTM and CDR2 ANQGSEA. The CDR3 spans 16 residues. Unmatched junction bases numbered 17, after V lost 6 bases and J lost 7 bases. CDR3 sequence: CSVAATGGLGRNEQFF. The CDR3 DNA sequence: TGCAGCGTAGCCGCAACAGGGGGATTAGGGAGGAATGAGCAGTTCTTC.

The chain has TRBV7-2 and TRBJ1-6; TRBD1 aligns across 7 bases. The V gene's germline CDR1 is SGHTA and CDR2 FQGNSA. The CDR3 totals 15 residues. V shed 5 bases and J 6 bases; nucleotides not matched to a gene: 7. The CDR3 sequence: CASSRTGQSNSPLHF. Written as DNA, the CDR3 is TGTGCCAGCAGCCGGACAGGCCAAAGTAATTCACCCCTCCACTTT.

This clone is a singleton in its sample. This chain joins TRBV11-2 and TRBJ1-2; D is possibly TRBD1 (5 bases). Germline V gene lookup returns CDR1 SGHAT and CDR2 FQNNGV. This CDR3 is 14 amino acids long. Trimming left V 1 base short and J 4 bases short, with 10 bases between. The chain's CDR3 is CASSLGGVIYGYTF. The CDR3 DNA is TGTGCCAGCAGCTTAGGGGGGGTTATCTATGGCTACACCTTC.

This chain uses TRBV6-5 with TRBJ2-3; D is ambiguous. Trimming took 0 bases from V and 5 from J, leaving 3 bases between them. CDR3 length: 12 amino acids. CDR1 MNHEY and CDR2 SVGAGI come from the germline V gene. The CDR3 region has the DNA TGTGCCAGCAGTTACTCGCGAGATACGCAGTATTTT. Translated, it gives CASSYSRDTQYF.

This chain uses TRBV7-2 with TRBJ2-5; TRBD2 aligns across 8 bases. The CDR3 spans 15 residues. CDR1 is SGHTA, CDR2 FQGNSA, per germline. V lost 2 bases and J lost 2; bases outside the gene matches: 4. The DNA of the CDR3 is TGTGCCAGCAGCTTACGGGCTAGCGGGCAAGAGACCCAGTACTTC. Protein product: CASSLRASGQETQYF.

The rearrangement links TRBV28 to TRBJ2-5, with 10 bases lining up with TRBD1. Looked up from germline, CDR1 is MDHEN and CDR2 is SYDVKM. Trimming at V came to 4 bases and at J to 2 bases, leaving 4 bases not matched to a gene. This CDR3 comprises 15 residues. CDR3 nucleotides: TGTGCCAGCAGTTCGCGGGACAGGGGACAAGAGACCCAGTACTTC. This codes for CASSSRDRGQETQYF.

The chain employs TRBV5-1 and TRBJ2-3; 13 positions agree with TRBD2. Germline V gene sequence: CDR1 SGHRS, CDR2 YFSETQ. This CDR3 contains 17 residues. V lost 4 bases, J lost 2 bases, and 7 bases stayed unmatched. The CDR3 bases are TGCGCCAGCAGCCCCGGGACTAGCGGGGACTTCACAGATACGCAGTATTTT. Residues: CASSPGTSGDFTDTQYF.

V gene TRBV29-1 combines with J gene TRBJ1-1; D gene ambiguous. Germline-derived CDR1 and CDR2 are SQVTM and ANQGSEA. The CDR3 runs 14 residues. The V end was cut by 5 bases, the J end by 3 bases, with 16 bases between. CDR3 in DNA: TGCAGCGTTCAAATCGGGATTTTGCACACTGAAGCTTTCTTT. Its protein product is CSVQIGILHTEAFF. Full variable domain (outside the CDR3, taken from reference TRBV29-1 and TRBJ1-1): SAVISQKPSRDICQRGTSLTIQCQVDSQVTMMFWYRQQPGQSLTLIATANQGSEATYESGFVIDKFPISRPNLTFSTLTVSNMSPEDSSIYLCSVQIGILHTEAFFGQGTRLTVV.

The V call is TRBV5-4, the J call TRBJ1-3; D gene unclear. The germline gives CDR1 SGHNT, CDR2 YYREEE (reference sequence). With 4 bases removed from V and 4 bases from J, the gap between germline ends came to 12 bases. The CDR3 extends over 14 amino acids. In DNA form, the CDR3 reads TGTGCCAGCAGCACCCCTAACGTCGGAAACACCATATATTTT. The encoded protein is CASSTPNVGNTIYF.

The gene calls are TRBV29-1 and TRBJ2-1, with D perhaps matching TRBD1 (5 bases). V lost 6 bases to trimming and J lost 4 bases, with 10 bases between them. The CDR3 runs 12 residues. Per germline, CDR1 SQVTM and CDR2 ANQGSEA. The DNA for the CDR3 is TGCAGCGTGGCACAGGCTTACAATGAGCAGTTCTTC. Protein sequence: CSVAQAYNEQFF.

In this sample, this clone turned up once. The chain uses TRBV29-1 and TRBJ1-1, with a weak D call TRBD1 (6 bases). V was shortened by 7 bases and J by 1 base, with 13 bases between the two germline ends. Germline V CDR1 and CDR2: SQVTM, ANQGSEA. This CDR3 has 13 amino acids. CDR3 DNA: TGCAGCGCCAGACAGGACGAGAACACTGAAGCTTTCTTT. Protein: CSARQDENTEAFF.

The chain employs TRBV9 and TRBJ2-1; 13 nucleotides match TRBD2. Per the germline V gene, CDR1 is SGDLS and CDR2 is YYNGEE. The J segment lost 10 bases and the V segment lost 3 bases, leaving 7 bases of the junction unmatched. The CDR3 contains 15 residues. The CDR3 region is CASSAGLAGSGEQFF. For the CDR3, the DNA is TGTGCCAGCAGCGCGGGACTAGCGGGGAGTGGCGAGCAGTTCTTC.

The genes are TRBV15 and TRBJ2-7; TRBD1 might be the D (5 bases). There are 14 residues in the CDR3. The V gene's germline CDR1 is LNHNV and CDR2 YYDKDF (reference sequence). Trimming removed 0 bases from V and 6 bases from J, with 12 bases in between. The CDR3 region has the DNA TGTGCCACCAGCAGAGACACAGGTTCCCTCGAGCAGTACTTC. It yields the protein CATSRDTGSLEQYF.

This chain joins TRBV5-4 and TRBJ2-2; 13 bases agree with TRBD2. This CDR3 contains 16 residues. V shed 1 base and J 5 bases; nucleotides not matched to a gene: 2. Germline lookup yields CDR1 SGHNT and CDR2 YYREEE (reference sequence). In nucleotides, the CDR3 is TGTGCCAGCAGCTTGTTACTAGCGGGAGGGACCGGGGAGCTGTTTTTT. Translation gives CASSLLLAGGTGELFF.

The J gene is TRBJ2-7, the V gene TRBV7-2; TRBD1 agrees at 9 bases. The CDR3 runs 14 residues. Germline CDR1 is SGHTA and CDR2 is FQGNSA. Trimming removed 5 bases from V and 7 bases from J; junction bases left unmatched: 9. CDR3 in DNA: TGTGCCAGCAGCACAGGGGGCTTGGTCGGGGAGCAGTACTTC. Encoded protein: CASSTGGLVGEQYF.

The chain couples TRBV27 to TRBJ2-2; D is ambiguous. Trimming shortened V by 3 bases and J by 2 bases, and 13 bases separated the two germline ends. The CDR3 totals 16 residues. Germline V gives CDR1 MNHEY, CDR2 SMNVEV (reference sequence). The CDR3 DNA is TGTGCCAGCAGTTTCTCCCGGGTGCAAAACACCGGGGAGCTGTTTTTT. Translation gives CASSFSRVQNTGELFF.

V is TRBV29-1 and J is TRBJ2-4; no clear D gene. This CDR3 region has 15 residues. Between the trimmed V and J ends, which lost 5 bases and 0 bases, there was a span of 14 bases. CDR1 is SQVTM, CDR2 ANQGSEA, per germline. The CDR3 DNA sequence: TGCAGCGTTTCAGGTGGCAGTATAGCCAAAAACATTCAGTACTTC. It is translated as CSVSGGSIAKNIQYF.

V usage is TRBV5-4 and J usage is TRBJ1-1; TRBD1 agrees at 7 bases. CDR1 and CDR2 from the germline V gene are SGHNT and YYREEE (reference sequence). The CDR3 extends over 14 amino acids. Unmatched junction bases numbered 4, after V lost 3 bases and J lost 2 bases. CDR3 region: CASSSRDRNTEAFF. CDR3 nucleotides: TGTGCCAGCAGCTCAAGGGACAGAAACACTGAAGCTTTCTTT.

In DNA, the CDR3 is TGTGCCAGCAGCCAGGGGAGGGGCGGCCTGGGCTATGGCTACACCTTC. Its protein is CASSQGRGGLGYGYTF. The rearrangement links TRBV5-6 to TRBJ1-2, with a possible D match to TRBD1 (6 bases). The CDR3 consists of 16 residues. Germline V CDR1 and CDR2: SGHDT, YYEEEE. V lost 4 bases, J lost 4 bases, and 20 bases lay in between.

The J gene is TRBJ2-1, the V gene TRBV30; D is undetermined. V lost 3 bases and J 2 bases, leaving 8 bases between the germline ends. The CDR3 runs 13 residues. Germline V gene data show CDR1 as GTSNPN and CDR2 as SVGIG (reference sequence). In nucleotides, the CDR3 is TGTGCCTGGAGGGGCTTGACCTACAATGAGCAGTTCTTC. This gives the protein CAWRGLTYNEQFF.

This clone was recorded once. V and J are TRBV7-2 and TRBJ1-5, with 7 bases fitting TRBD1. Trimming removed 1 base from V and 0 bases from J; junction bases left unmatched: 9. Per the germline V gene, CDR1 is SGHTA and CDR2 is FQGNSA. The CDR3 has 18 residues. The CDR3 DNA reads as TGTGCCAGCAGCTTAGTGGGGACAGCATATTATAGCAATCAGCCCCAGCATTTT. Amino acids: CASSLVGTAYYSNQPQHF.

This rearrangement joins TRBV15 to TRBJ2-5, with unresolved D. CDR1 is LNHNV and CDR2 is YYDKDF in the germline V gene (reference sequence). The CDR3 covers 12 residues. The V and J ends lost 3 bases and 3 bases respectively, with 5 bases between them. This CDR3 is CATSRGEETQYF. In nucleotides, the CDR3 is TGTGCCACCAGCAGGGGCGAAGAGACCCAGTACTTC.

The chain recombines TRBV10-3 with TRBJ1-2; possibly TRBD1 for D (5 bases). CDR3 length: 14 residues. The V end was cut by 3 bases, the J end by 4 bases, with 12 bases between. Germline loops: CDR1 ENHRY, CDR2 SYGVKD. CDR3 nucleotide sequence: TGTGCCATCAGTGATGGCCAGGGAGGCTATGGCTACACCTTC. Residues: CAISDGQGGYGYTF.

The rearrangement uses TRBV27 and TRBJ1-1, with D perhaps TRBD1 (6 bases). This CDR3 spans 13 amino acids. Trimming left V 4 bases short and J 2 bases short, with 8 bases between. Per germline, CDR1 MNHEY and CDR2 SMNVEV (reference sequence). CDR3 sequence reads: CASSSRGNTEAFF. Written as DNA, the CDR3 is TGTGCCAGCAGTTCCAGGGGCAACACTGAAGCTTTCTTT.

This chain joins TRBV7-3 and TRBJ1-2; TRBD1 is a possible D gene (5 bases). Germline lookup yields CDR1 SGHTA and CDR2 FQGTGA. The CDR3 length is 13 residues. V dropped 5 bases and J dropped 3 bases, with 10 bases sitting between them. CDR3: CASSTAGHYGYTF. CDR3 coding DNA: TGTGCCAGCAGCACCGCAGGGCACTATGGCTACACCTTC.

The chain carries TRBV6-6 and TRBJ2-3, with D uncertain. Germline lookup yields CDR1 MNHNY and CDR2 SVGAGI (reference sequence). V was trimmed by 1 base and J by 1 base, leaving 9 bases between them. CDR3 length equals 15 residues. The CDR3 DNA reads as TGTGCCAGCAGTTACTTGGCCCGGGGCACAGATACGCAGTATTTT. Translating it yields CASSYLARGTDTQYF.

The chain links TRBV29-1 to TRBJ1-1; D is unclear. Germline V CDR1 and CDR2: SQVTM, ANQGSEA. Trimming pared 3 bases from V and 11 bases from J, leaving 16 bases between. The CDR3 totals 12 residues. The chain's CDR3 is CSVEFEAANAFF. CDR3 coding DNA: TGCAGCGTTGAGTTCGAGGCAGCTAACGCTTTCTTT.

This rearrangement joins TRBV19 to TRBJ1-6; 9 bases match TRBD1. Germline lookup yields CDR1 LNHDA and CDR2 SQIVND (reference sequence). The CDR3 covers 14 residues. The V and J ends lost 6 bases and 7 bases, in that order; junction bases with no gene match: 4. The CDR3 sequence is CASRSGQGNSPLHF. The DNA of the CDR3 is TGTGCCAGTAGATCCGGACAGGGGAATTCACCCCTCCACTTT.

V is TRBV7-8 and J is TRBJ1-2; D not resolved. Germline V lookup: CDR1 SGHVS, CDR2 FQNEAQ. V was clipped by 3 bases and J by 4 bases, with 9 bases between them. The CDR3 runs 13 residues. The CDR3 DNA reads as TGTGCCAGCAGCTTGCGGTCAACCTATGGCTACACCTTC. Translated: CASSLRSTYGYTF.